Described below is a single TCR beta chain sequence and its context. No antigen is known for it. Assay used: immunoSEQ multiplex PCR; TCRdb lists only in-frame clones, some missing. The repertoire includes 140,000 or so clones, 75% to 90% of them detected once, and around 1.5% sits in the top ten. This sample is part of a study of T cell responses to AZD1222 COVID-19 vaccine. Study in general: The analysis combined second doses at about 4 or about 12 weeks. Findings and caveats of the study: Unmutated variant regions reportedly attract nearly half of all spike-specific TCRs. Donors skewed white British and female; clonal diversity was possibly underestimated.

There are 15 residues in the CDR3. V gene TRBV12-2 combines with J gene TRBJ1-3; the table calls TRBD1, which could not be checked here. TRBV12-2 is recorded as a pseudogene. The material was peripheral blood, obtained on day 0 of AZD1222 vaccination. The source of this sequence is an adult in good health. The CDR3 DNA follows: TGTGCAAGTTTACCAAGCCAGGACTCTGGAAACACCATATATTTT. It specifies CASLPSQDSGNTIYF.